The sequence of this T cell receptor (beta chain) was determined in a study of vaccination effects on CD4 cells after COVID-19. Profiled with immunoSEQ multiplex PCR; TCRdb holds only in-frame clones, not every one. Of over 80,000 clones listed, roughly 73% are singletons. Notes on this clone: Its specificity is unknown.

Looked up from germline, CDR1 is LNHDA and CDR2 is SQIVND (reference sequence). This CDR3 is 14 amino acids long. V dropped 7 bases and J dropped 8 bases, with 17 bases sitting between them. Within the ViraFEST assay, antigen-specific CD4+ T cells underwent expansion with viral peptide pools prior to sequencing. CD4+ T cell isolation took place after 10 days of culture. All participants had two doses of either the BNT162b2 or mRNA-1273 vaccine. Each culture had half its medium swapped for IL-2 medium on days 3 and 7. This specimen consisted of CD4+ T cells from PBMCs cultured with HCoV-OC43 spike peptides, obtained after COVID-19 vaccination. Documented subset: HCoV-OC43 spike overlapping peptide pool stimulation. The chain couples TRBV19 to TRBJ1-4; D is uncertain. The receptor was derived from a human donor who received a COVID-19 vaccine. The CDR3 spells CASTESRSREKLFF. CDR3 DNA: TGTGCCAGTACCGAGTCCCGGAGCAGGGAAAAACTGTTTTTT.